The present T cell receptor beta chain was sequenced within a study of OX40 agonist ivuxolimab in advanced cancers. About the investigation overall: The costimulatory receptor OX40 (CD134) was targeted by ivuxolimab, a fully human IgG2 agonistic monoclonal antibody. Intravenous ivuxolimab was administered to patients every 2 weeks at six dose levels: 0.01, 0.1, 0.3, 1.5, 3 and 10 mg/kg. Among the approximately 54 dose-escalation patients, approximately 20 had hepatocellular carcinoma, 15 or so melanoma, 9 renal cell carcinoma and 9 head and neck cancer. A male proportion of 82.7% and a mean age of approximately 55 years, ranging from about 23 to 79, were recorded for the dose-escalation cohort. Patients were allowed to have had prior anti-PD-1, anti-PD-L1 or anti-CTLA-4 therapy, and approximately 40% of the dose-escalation patients had been treated with checkpoint inhibitors. Three dose-escalation patients achieved partial responses, one with hepatocellular carcinoma and two with cutaneous melanoma. Peripheral TCRbeta sequencing aimed to test whether ivuxolimab altered TCR sequence diversity and caused clonal T-cell expansion. The paper covers the monotherapy dose-escalation part of the phase I ivuxolimab trial, which included N ≈ 54 patients.

Findings and caveats that apply to the study as a whole: At doses from 0.1 to 3.0 mg/kg, clonal expansion was seen in both CD4+ and CD8+ blood T cells between baseline and week 6. After ivuxolimab, expanded clones were on average more numerous among CD8+ T cells than among CD4+ T cells. In the 0.1-3.0 mg/kg groups, partial responders were among the patients with the lowest normalized peripheral clonal expansion, particularly in CD8+ T cells. The antigen specificity of the peripheral T cells that underwent clonal expansion was not determined. Low levels of normalized T-cell clonal expansion were also shown by some nonresponding patients.

Patients with autoimmune disease history or receiving systemic immunosuppression were excluded from the trial. Peripheral blood for TCR sequencing was drawn from every dose cohort at baseline, at cycle 4 day 1 and at cycle 7 day 1. The samples were taken from a phase I, first-in-human, multicenter, open-label dose-escalation trial of ivuxolimab. Adults with locally advanced or metastatic melanoma, renal cell, hepatocellular, or head and neck squamous cell carcinoma were enrolled in the trial. Before TCR sequencing, CD4+ T cells and CD8+ T cells from peripheral blood were sorted into separate populations. On this clone: There is no known antigen for this receptor. No base qualities exist here, and no much larger clone lies one base off it.

Genomic DNA was extracted from sorted cells for sequencing of the TCRbeta CDR3 region. The immunoSEQ Assay was used for sequencing of TCRbeta CDR3 regions. TCRdb provides this immuneACCESS table in a form limited to in-frame rearrangements. Some clones are lacking; in checked studies, under half of them reflect an unresolved V gene, and why the rest are absent is not known. The sample table holds 60,000 to 65,000 clones, of which roughly 89% were seen once. Clones ranked in the top ten supply 5.2% of the sample. Measured from the cysteine to the phenylalanine, the CDR3 is 16 residues long. Just the 48-base CDR3 DNA is kept, in frame starting at base 1. CDR1 and CDR2, looked up from the germline V gene, are SNHLY and FYNNEI. The germline V end is reduced by 7 bases and the J end by 1 base; junction bases left unmatched: 7.

In this chain, TRBV2 is recombined with TRBJ2-3; 11 central bases correspond to TRBD2. The receptor was derived from an adult with an advanced solid tumor such as melanoma, head and neck, liver or kidney cancer. The sequenced sample was CD4+ or CD8+ T cells sorted from blood, obtained in a trial of the OX40 agonist ivuxolimab. The nucleotide sequence reads TGTGCCAGCAAACTAGCGGGAGTAATGGGCACAGATACGCAGTATTTT. This codes for CASKLAGVMGTDTQYF.